This passage covers 5 T cell receptor beta chains from one sample sequenced in a study of cytomegalovirus exposure and HLA in healthy donors. The PCR ran on 60 Vbeta and 13 Jbeta primers. TCRdb keeps only in-frame clones here, not all; method: immunoSEQ multiplex PCR. The table includes about 60,000 clones, approximately 70% detected once. Sequenced sample: PBMCs. These receptors were collected from a woman aged 60-70 years in good health and CMV-seropositive.

The chain is built from TRBV5-1 and TRBJ1-2, with D perhaps matching TRBD1 (5 bases). V lost 0 bases and J 6 bases, leaving 12 bases between the germline ends. Looked up from germline, CDR1 is SGHRS and CDR2 is YFSETQ. The CDR3 totals 14 residues. The CDR3 nucleotides read TGCGCCAGCAGCTTGGGATCCGGGGGGGATGGCTACACCTTC. This sequence encodes CASSLGSGGDGYTF.

This rearrangement joins TRBV5-1 to TRBJ2-1; 9 bases map to TRBD2. Germline-derived CDR1 and CDR2 are SGHRS and YFSETQ. The ends lost 2 bases at V and 3 bases at J; junction bases unmatched: 9. The CDR3 is 17 amino acids. The CDR3 region has the DNA TGCGCCAGCAGCTTCAGACTAGCGGAGAGCCTCTACAATGAGCAGTTCTTC. Residues: CASSFRLAESLYNEQFF.

The chain combines TRBV2 with TRBJ1-1; D possibly corresponds to TRBD1 (5 bases). Between the trimmed V and J ends, which lost 1 base and 1 base, there was a span of 7 bases. CDR3 length: 14 residues. Germline-derived CDR1 and CDR2 are SNHLY and FYNNEI. CDR3 sequence reads: CASSEGRANTEAFF. In nucleotides, the CDR3 is TGTGCCAGCAGTGAAGGCAGGGCGAACACTGAAGCTTTCTTT.

This chain uses TRBV19 with TRBJ2-5; tentative D call: TRBD1 (6 bases). Trimming left V 3 bases short and J 5 bases short, with 7 bases between. The V gene's germline CDR1 is LNHDA and CDR2 SQIVND (reference sequence). CDR3 length: 12 amino acids. In DNA, the CDR3 is TGTGCCAGTAGTATCCAGGGGGAGACCCAGTACTTC. The encoded protein is CASSIQGETQYF.

The V gene is TRBV7-8, the J gene TRBJ2-1; weak D call: TRBD1 (5 bases). The CDR3 runs 15 residues. Germline V gives CDR1 SGHVS, CDR2 FQNEAQ. V lost 2 bases, J lost 0 bases, and 8 bases lay in between. Here the CDR3 DNA reads TGTGCCAGCAGCTTACTTGGGGCCTCCTACAATGAGCAGTTCTTC. Its protein is CASSLLGASYNEQFF.